This TCR beta chain was recovered during a study of T-cell reconstitution after alpha-beta-depleted transplantation in children. Unique molecular identifiers were used to barcode this TCRbeta library. MiXCR, applied by TCRdb to the PCR reads, yields one record per CDR3 protein. The sample shows approximately 500,000 distinct CDR3 sequences, around 27% of them seen only once. Regarding the study as a whole: Hyperexpanded clones declined; after one year, newly produced T cells mostly supplied diversity. Surviving recipient T cells and thymic progenitors underlay high day-60 TCRbeta diversity in some patients.

CDR1 is DFQATT, CDR2 SNEGSKA, per germline (reference sequence). After removal of 0 bases from V and 8 bases from J, the junction contained 11 bases not matched to a gene. The CDR3 has 17 amino acids. The table lists this clonotype with a few counts. What it binds is not known. The clonotype comes from a boy under three years old with Wiskott-Aldrich syndrome, due to receive a stem cell transplant. The sequences come from PBMCs, collected before TCRalphabeta/CD19-depleted stem cell transplant. The chain has TRBV20-1 and TRBJ2-1, with TRBD2 matching 12 bases. The CDR3 sequence: CSARDYAGASGRDEQFF. CDR3 in DNA: TGCAGTGCTAGAGATTATGCGGGGGCTAGCGGGAGGGATGAGCAGTTCTTC.